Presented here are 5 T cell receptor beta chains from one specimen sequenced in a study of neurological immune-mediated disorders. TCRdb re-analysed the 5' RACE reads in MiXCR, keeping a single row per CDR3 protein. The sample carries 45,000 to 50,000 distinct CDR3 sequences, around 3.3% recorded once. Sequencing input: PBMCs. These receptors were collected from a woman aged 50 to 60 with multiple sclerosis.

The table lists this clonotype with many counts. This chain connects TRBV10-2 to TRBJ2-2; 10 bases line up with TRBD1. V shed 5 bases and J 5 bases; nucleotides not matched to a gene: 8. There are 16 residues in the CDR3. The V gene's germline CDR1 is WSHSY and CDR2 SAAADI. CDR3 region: CASSPRTGGGTGELFF. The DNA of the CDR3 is TGCGCCAGCAGTCCTAGGACAGGGGGAGGTACCGGGGAGCTGTTTTTT.

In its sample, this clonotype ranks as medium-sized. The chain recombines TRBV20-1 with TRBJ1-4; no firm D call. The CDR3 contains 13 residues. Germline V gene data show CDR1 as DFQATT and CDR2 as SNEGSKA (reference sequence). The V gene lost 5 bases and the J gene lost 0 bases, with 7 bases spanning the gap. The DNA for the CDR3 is TGCAGTGCTTTACAGACAACTAATGAAAAACTGTTTTTT. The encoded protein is CSALQTTNEKLFF.

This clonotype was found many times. CDR3 amino acids: CSAARLLGDQETQYF. CDR3 bases: TGCAGTGCGGCCCGGTTACTAGGAGACCAAGAGACCCAGTACTTC. The rearrangement joins TRBV20-1 to TRBJ2-5; tentatively, D is TRBD2 (5 bases). V dropped 6 bases and J dropped 0 bases, with 17 bases sitting between them. Germline assignment: CDR1 DFQATT and CDR2 SNEGSKA (reference sequence). The CDR3 consists of 15 residues.

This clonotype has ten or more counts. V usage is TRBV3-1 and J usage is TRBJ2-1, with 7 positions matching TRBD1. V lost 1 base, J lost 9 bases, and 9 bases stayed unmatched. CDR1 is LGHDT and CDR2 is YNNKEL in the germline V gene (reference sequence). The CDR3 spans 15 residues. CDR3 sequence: CASSQGSQGIGEQFF. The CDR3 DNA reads TGTGCCAGCAGCCAAGGTTCACAGGGGATTGGTGAGCAGTTCTTC.

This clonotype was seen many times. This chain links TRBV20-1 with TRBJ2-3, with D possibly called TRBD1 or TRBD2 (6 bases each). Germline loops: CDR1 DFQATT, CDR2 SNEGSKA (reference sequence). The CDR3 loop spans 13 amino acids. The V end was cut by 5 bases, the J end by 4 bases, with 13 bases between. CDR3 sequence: CSAPRRGADTQYF. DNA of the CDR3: TGCAGTGCTCCCCGAAGGGGGGCAGATACGCAGTATTTT.